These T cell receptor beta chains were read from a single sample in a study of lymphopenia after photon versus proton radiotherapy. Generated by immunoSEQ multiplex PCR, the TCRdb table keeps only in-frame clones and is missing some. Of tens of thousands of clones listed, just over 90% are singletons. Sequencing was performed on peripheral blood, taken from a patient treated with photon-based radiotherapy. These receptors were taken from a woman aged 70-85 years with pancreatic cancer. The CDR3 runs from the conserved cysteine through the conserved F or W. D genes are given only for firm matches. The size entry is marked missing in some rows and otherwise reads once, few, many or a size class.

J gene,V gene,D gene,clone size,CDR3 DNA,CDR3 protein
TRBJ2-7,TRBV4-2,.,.,TGTGCCAGCAGCCAGACCATAGGATCCTACGAGCAGTACTTC,CASSQTIGSYEQYF
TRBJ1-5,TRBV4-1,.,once,TGCGCCAGCAGCTGGGGTGGGAATCAGCCCCAGCATTTT,CASSWGGNQPQHF
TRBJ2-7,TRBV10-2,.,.,TGCGCCAGCAGTGTGCAAGGATACGAGCAGTACTTC,CASSVQGYEQYF
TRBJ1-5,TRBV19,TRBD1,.,TGTGCCAGTAGTATAGACTCCAGGGGGTATCAGCCCCAGCATTTT,CASSIDSRGYQPQHF
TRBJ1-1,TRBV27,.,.,TGTGCCAGCAGTACCCCACCTTCGGGGGAAAAGGAGTTGGCTTTCTTT,CASSTPPSGEKELAFF
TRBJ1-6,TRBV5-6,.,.,TGTGCCAGCAGCTTGGCCAGTTGGGGATCACCCCTCCACTTT,CASSLASWGSPLHF
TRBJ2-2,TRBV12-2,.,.,TGTGCAAGTCGCTTAGTCCCAGGGCGGTGGGACACCGGGGAGCTGTTTTTT,CASRLVPGRWDTGELFF
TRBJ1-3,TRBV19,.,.,TGTGCCAGTAGTAGGGACGGCTCTGGAAACACCATATATTTT,CASSRDGSGNTIYF
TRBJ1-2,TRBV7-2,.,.,TGTGCCAGCAGCGATCCGGGCTATGGCTACACCTTC,CASSDPGYGYTF
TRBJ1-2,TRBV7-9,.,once,TGTGCCAGCAGCTTAGCGCGGGGGCCCGGGTATGGCTACACCTTC,CASSLARGPGYGYTF
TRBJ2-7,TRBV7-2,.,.,TGTGCCAGCAGCGCCCGGTTACTCTACGAGCAGTACTTC,CASSARLLYEQYF
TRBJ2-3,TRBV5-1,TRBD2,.,TGCGCCAGCAGCGTCGGGACTAGCGGCACAGATACGCAGTATTTT,CASSVGTSGTDTQYF
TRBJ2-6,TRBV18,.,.,TGTGCCAGCTCACGTACTCCCTCCTCTGGGGCCAACGTCCTGACTTTC,CASSRTPSSGANVLTF
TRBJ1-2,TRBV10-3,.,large,TGTGCCATCAAAGGACCAACTAACTATGGCTACACCTTC,CAIKGPTNYGYTF
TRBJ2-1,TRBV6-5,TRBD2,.,TGTGCCAGCAGTTACTCGAGGGGAGGGGATGAGCAGTTCTTC,CASSYSRGGDEQFF
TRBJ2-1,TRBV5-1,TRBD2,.,TGCGCCAGCAGCTTGGGCGGTAGCGGGGCCAACAATGAGCAGTTCTTC,CASSLGGSGANNEQFF
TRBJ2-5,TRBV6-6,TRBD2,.,TGTGCCAGTAGACGACTGCCCTTACTAGCGCTAGAGACCCAGTACTTC,CASRRLPLLALETQYF
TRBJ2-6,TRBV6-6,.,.,TGTGCCAGCTGTCGCGGGAACTCTGGGGCCAACGTCCTGACTTTC,CASCRGNSGANVLTF
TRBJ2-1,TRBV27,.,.,TGTGCCAACCCGACTAATTACAATGAGCAGTTCTTC,CANPTNYNEQFF
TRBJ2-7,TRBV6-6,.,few,TGTGCCAGCAGTTACAAGTCCGACGAGCAGTACTTC,CASSYKSDEQYF
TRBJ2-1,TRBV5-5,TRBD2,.,TGTGCCAGCAGCTTAGGGACTAGCGGGAGCATTCTTTCCTACAATGAGCAGTTCTTC,CASSLGTSGSILSYNEQFF
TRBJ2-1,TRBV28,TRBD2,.,TGTGCCGGGGGACTAGCGGGAGTCAATGAGCAGTTCTTC,CAGGLAGVNEQFF
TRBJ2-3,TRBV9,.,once,TGTGCCAGCAGCGTAGAAGGGGTAGATACGCAGTATTTT,CASSVEGVDTQYF
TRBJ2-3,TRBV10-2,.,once,TGCGCCAGCAGTGAGTCGATTGGGAGTACAGATACGCAGTATTTT,CASSESIGSTDTQYF
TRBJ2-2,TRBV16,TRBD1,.,TGTGCCAGCAGCCAATTGGGACAGGGCACCGGGGAGCTGTTTTTT,CASSQLGQGTGELFF
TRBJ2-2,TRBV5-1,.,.,TGCGCCAGCAGCCCCCTGGGGGGAGAATTAGGCGGGGAGCTGTTTTTT,CASSPLGGELGGELFF
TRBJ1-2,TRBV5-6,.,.,TGTGCCAGCAGCTACGCAGGAGGCTACACCTTC,CASSYAGGYTF
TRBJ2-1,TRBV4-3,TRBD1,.,TGCGCCAGCAGCCGGGACAGGGGGCCCAGTGAGCAGTTCTTC,CASSRDRGPSEQFF
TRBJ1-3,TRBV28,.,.,TGTGCCAGCAGTTTTGGCGGTGGGGCCTCTGGAAACACCATATATTTT,CASSFGGGASGNTIYF
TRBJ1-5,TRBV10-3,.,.,TGTGCCATCAGTGAGTCGGGGGATAGCAATCAGCCCCAGCATTTT,CAISESGDSNQPQHF
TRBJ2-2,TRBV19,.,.,TGTGCCAGTTCGATGAACACCGGGGAGCTGTTTTTT,CASSMNTGELFF
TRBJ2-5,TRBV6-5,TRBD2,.,TGTGCCAGCAGGGCGGGGACTAGCGGGAGTGTGACCCAGTACTTC,CASRAGTSGSVTQYF
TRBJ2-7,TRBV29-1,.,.,TGCAGCGTGGGTGGGACCCAGGGGGAGCAGTACTTC,CSVGGTQGEQYF
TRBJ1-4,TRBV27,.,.,TGTGCCAGCAGTTTTGGGGGAGCTAATGAAAAACTGTTTTTT,CASSFGGANEKLFF
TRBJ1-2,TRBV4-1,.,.,TGCGCCAGCAGCCAAGATGGGCGGATCTATGGCTACACCTTC,CASSQDGRIYGYTF
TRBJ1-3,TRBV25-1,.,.,TGTGCCAGCAGTGATCTGTCAGCGAAATCATTCACTGGAAACACCATATATTTT,CASSDLSAKSFTGNTIYF
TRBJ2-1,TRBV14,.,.,TGTGCCAGCAGCCAATTCACGAGGGTACGGGACAATGAGCAGTTCTTC,CASSQFTRVRDNEQFF
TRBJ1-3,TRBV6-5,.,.,TGTGCCAGCAGTTCTACAGGAGCCTCTGGAAACACCATATATTTT,CASSSTGASGNTIYF
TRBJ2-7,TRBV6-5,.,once,TGTGCCAGCAGTCAGAGGTCAGGGGGGTCCTACGAGCAGTACTTC,CASSQRSGGSYEQYF
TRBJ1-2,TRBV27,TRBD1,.,TGTGCCAGCAGTCCACCGGGACAGGGGGCTGGCTACACCTTC,CASSPPGQGAGYTF
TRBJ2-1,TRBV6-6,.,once,TGTGCCAGCAGTTACGGAGGGACGGGTGAGCAGTTCTTC,CASSYGGTGEQFF
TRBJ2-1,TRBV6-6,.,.,TGTGCCAGCAGTTACTCTAGCGAATACAATGAGCAGTTCTTC,CASSYSSEYNEQFF
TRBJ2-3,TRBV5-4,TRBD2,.,TGTGCCAGCAGCACTTCACTAGCGGGAGCCCGCACAGATACGCAGTATTTT,CASSTSLAGARTDTQYF
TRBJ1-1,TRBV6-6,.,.,TGTGCCAGCAGTTATGGTGCAGGATCAAACACTGAAGCTTTCTTT,CASSYGAGSNTEAFF
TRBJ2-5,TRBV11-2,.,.,TGTGCCAGCAGCTTATCGAGAGAGACCCAGTACTTC,CASSLSRETQYF
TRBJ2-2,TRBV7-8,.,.,TGTGCCAGCAGCCCCCAAAGGGCCAGGTTCGAGGACGGGGAGCTGTTTTTT,CASSPQRARFEDGELFF
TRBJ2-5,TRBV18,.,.,TGTGCCAGCTCACCGTTACCCTATGGTAGTCAAGAGACCCAGTACTTC,CASSPLPYGSQETQYF
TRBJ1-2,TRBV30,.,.,TGTGCCTGGAGTAAGCCGAGGTTTAGCTATGGCTACACCTTC,CAWSKPRFSYGYTF
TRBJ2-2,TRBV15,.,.,TGTGCCACCAGCATGTGGGGAAGCCTTGCCGGGGAGCTGTTTTTT,CATSMWGSLAGELFF
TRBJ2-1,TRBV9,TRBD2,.,TGTGCCAGCAGCGTAAGACTAGCGGGAGGGCTTAATGAGCAGTTCTTC,CASSVRLAGGLNEQFF
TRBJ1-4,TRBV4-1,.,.,TGCGCCAGCAGCCAAGTGGTAGGGGGAGTCTGGGAAAAACTGTTTTTT,CASSQVVGGVWEKLFF
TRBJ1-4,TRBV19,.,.,TGTGCCAGTAGTCAGGGGATGGAAACTAATGAAAAACTGTTTTTT,CASSQGMETNEKLFF
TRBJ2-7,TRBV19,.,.,TGTGCCAGTAGTAGGGGGGAGTTCTACGAGCAGTACTTC,CASSRGEFYEQYF
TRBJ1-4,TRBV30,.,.,TGTGCCTGGGACAGGAATGAAAAACTGTTTTTT,CAWDRNEKLFF